Sequencing of this T cell receptor (beta chain) was carried out in a study of response to subunit inactivated influenza vaccine. The CDR3 covers 14 residues. Germline assignment: CDR1 SNHLY and CDR2 FYNNEI. Deletions cut 7 bases from V and 6 bases from J, with 18 bases between. This clonotype has a count of ten or more. One entry per CDR3 protein results from TCRdb running MiXCR on the RT-PCR reads. The table records 300,000 to 350,000 distinct CDR3 sequences, 21% of them present only once. The chain couples TRBV2 to TRBJ1-1, with D possibly TRBD1 on 5 matching bases. This clonotype was obtained from a man in his fifties or sixties who received an inactivated influenza vaccine. The sequencing used PBMCs from blood, collected approximately 20 months after vaccination. Written as DNA, the CDR3 is TGTGCCAGCACAAGATTGGGGGAACGATCTGAAGCTTTCTTT. The encoded protein is CASTRLGERSEAFF.